A selection of T cell receptor beta chains follows, all from one sample in a study of T cell changes during pregnancy in multiple sclerosis. Clones were sequenced by immunoSEQ multiplex PCR, and TCRdb holds only the in-frame ones, with some missing. This table holds roughly 50,000 clones, roughly 92% found once. The sample consisted of CD4+ T cells from peripheral blood mononuclear cells, taken in the third trimester of pregnancy. The receptors come from a female donor with multiple sclerosis, enrolled in a pregnancy study. The CDR3 runs from the conserved cysteine through the conserved F or W. A D gene is named only where the DNA matches it firmly. The size of a clone is reported for some rows only, either as once, few or many, or as a class for expanded clones.

abundance: few
v_gene: TRBV7-9
d_gene: NA
j_gene: TRBJ1-2
CDR3nt: TGTGCCAGCAGCTTAGGAGACAGACGGGGCTACACCTTC
CDR3aa: CASSLGDRRGYTF

abundance: NA
v_gene: TRBV2
d_gene: NA
j_gene: TRBJ1-5
CDR3nt: TGTGCCAGCAGTGAACGCCTGCGGAGCAATCAGCCCCAGCATTTT
CDR3aa: CASSERLRSNQPQHF

abundance: NA
v_gene: TRBV11-2
d_gene: TRBD1
j_gene: TRBJ2-7
CDR3nt: TGTGCCAGCAGCTTAGTCCCAGGGGGCCAAGGCGAGCAGTACTTC
CDR3aa: CASSLVPGGQGEQYF

abundance: NA
v_gene: TRBV5-1
d_gene: NA
j_gene: TRBJ2-5
CDR3nt: TGCGCCAGCAGATATCAAGAGACCCAGTACTTC
CDR3aa: CASRYQETQYF

abundance: NA
v_gene: TRBV29-1
d_gene: TRBD1
j_gene: TRBJ2-1
CDR3nt: TGCAGCGTGGTGGACAGGTGGTCCTACAATGAGCAGTTCTTC
CDR3aa: CSVVDRWSYNEQFF

abundance: few
v_gene: TRBV19
d_gene: NA
j_gene: TRBJ1-3
CDR3nt: TGTGCCAGTAGTATCCGACAGACTGGAAACACCATATATTTT
CDR3aa: CASSIRQTGNTIYF

abundance: NA
v_gene: TRBV28
d_gene: NA
j_gene: TRBJ1-5
CDR3nt: TGTGCCAGCAGGGATGGGGGGGGGCGCCCCGGTCAGGAGGATTTT
CDR3aa: CASRDGGGRPGQEDF

abundance: NA
v_gene: TRBV30
d_gene: NA
j_gene: TRBJ2-7
CDR3nt: TGTGCCTGGAGCCAAAACTACGAGCAGTACTTC
CDR3aa: CAWSQNYEQYF

abundance: NA
v_gene: TRBV9
d_gene: NA
j_gene: TRBJ1-2
CDR3nt: TGTGCCAGCAGCGTAACAGGGACACCCACTAACTATGGCTACACCTTC
CDR3aa: CASSVTGTPTNYGYTF

abundance: NA
v_gene: TRBV29-1
d_gene: TRBD2
j_gene: TRBJ2-2
CDR3nt: TGCAGCGTTGGAAAAAGCGGGGGGACCGGGGAGCTGTTTTTT
CDR3aa: CSVGKSGGTGELFF

abundance: NA
v_gene: TRBV28
d_gene: NA
j_gene: TRBJ2-7
CDR3nt: TGTGCCAGCAGACAGCGACAGGAGCAGTACTTC
CDR3aa: CASRQRQEQYF

abundance: NA
v_gene: TRBV9
d_gene: TRBD2
j_gene: TRBJ2-3
CDR3nt: TGTGCCAGCAGCTCCCGAGGGGGGGGACTAGCGGGCACAGATACGCAGTATTTT
CDR3aa: CASSSRGGGLAGTDTQYF

abundance: NA
v_gene: TRBV15
d_gene: NA
j_gene: TRBJ1-4
CDR3nt: TGTGCCACCAGCTCGGACTTTACTGAAAAACTGTTTTTT
CDR3aa: CATSSDFTEKLFF

abundance: NA
v_gene: TRBV4-2
d_gene: TRBD1
j_gene: TRBJ1-4
CDR3nt: TGTGCCAGCAGCCAAGGGGGGACAGGTGAAAAACTGTTTTTT
CDR3aa: CASSQGGTGEKLFF

abundance: NA
v_gene: TRBV5-6
d_gene: NA
j_gene: TRBJ1-1
CDR3nt: TGTGCCAGCAGCTTGACTGATGAAGCTTTCTTT
CDR3aa: CASSLTDEAFF

abundance: NA
v_gene: TRBV7-3
d_gene: NA
j_gene: TRBJ2-6
CDR3nt: TGTGCCAGCAGCCGAGGGGGTCCTGGGGCCAACGTCCTGACTTTC
CDR3aa: CASSRGGPGANVLTF

abundance: NA
v_gene: TRBV28
d_gene: NA
j_gene: TRBJ1-1
CDR3nt: TGTGCCAGCAGTTTAAGACAGTTAATGAACACTGAAGCTTTCTTT
CDR3aa: CASSLRQLMNTEAFF

abundance: NA
v_gene: TRBV5-4
d_gene: NA
j_gene: TRBJ2-2
CDR3nt: TGTGCCAGCAGCTTGGCGTCGCGGGGAAACGGGGAGCTGTTTTTT
CDR3aa: CASSLASRGNGELFF

abundance: once
v_gene: TRBV7-2
d_gene: TRBD2
j_gene: TRBJ2-7
CDR3nt: TGTGCCAGCAGCCTCCCCGGGGGGTCCTACGAGCAGTACTTC
CDR3aa: CASSLPGGSYEQYF

abundance: NA
v_gene: TRBV18
d_gene: TRBD1
j_gene: TRBJ2-7
CDR3nt: TGTGCCAGCTCACCAGGGACAGGGGACTACGAGCAGTACTTC
CDR3aa: CASSPGTGDYEQYF

abundance: once
v_gene: TRBV7-9
d_gene: NA
j_gene: TRBJ2-3
CDR3nt: TGTGCCAGCAGCGGAGGAAGGGTCGCAGATACGCAGTATTTT
CDR3aa: CASSGGRVADTQYF

abundance: NA
v_gene: TRBV6-6
d_gene: NA
j_gene: TRBJ1-4
CDR3nt: TGTGCCAGCAGTGATCCGGGGGAAAAACTGTTTTTT
CDR3aa: CASSDPGEKLFF

abundance: NA
v_gene: TRBV7-9
d_gene: TRBD1
j_gene: TRBJ1-3
CDR3nt: TGTGCCAGCAGCTTTAGCGGCGGAGGGACAGGCTCTGGAAACACCATATATTTT
CDR3aa: CASSFSGGGTGSGNTIYF

abundance: NA
v_gene: TRBV4-1
d_gene: TRBD1
j_gene: TRBJ2-5
CDR3nt: TGCGCCAGCAGCCAACAGCAAGGGGGCATTCAAGAGACCCAGTACTTC
CDR3aa: CASSQQQGGIQETQYF

abundance: NA
v_gene: TRBV28
d_gene: TRBD2
j_gene: TRBJ2-7
CDR3nt: TGTGCCAGCAGTGGACCTGGGACTAGCGGCTACGAGCAGTACTTC
CDR3aa: CASSGPGTSGYEQYF

abundance: NA
v_gene: TRBV19
d_gene: TRBD1
j_gene: TRBJ1-4
CDR3nt: TGTGCCAGTAGTATGGTGGACAGGGAAAAACTGTTTTTT
CDR3aa: CASSMVDREKLFF